These T cell receptor beta chains were read from a single sample in a study of cytomegalovirus exposure and HLA in healthy donors. The assay was immunoSEQ multiplex PCR, and TCRdb's table has in-frame clones only and misses some. The sample includes some 140,000 clones, 70% to 75% of them seen just once. The sample taken for sequencing was PBMCs. Receptors originate from a woman aged 40 to 50 in good health and CMV-seronegative. The CDR3 runs from the conserved cysteine through the conserved F or W. The order of the fields is V gene, J gene, D gene, clone size, CDR3 protein, CDR3 DNA. D genes are given only for firm matches. For some rows the clone size is stated as once, few or many, or as a class when expanded; others skip it.

V: TRBV4-1
J: TRBJ1-4
D: TRBD1
size: .
CDR3: CASSQGQRPNEKLFF
DNA: TGCGCCAGCAGCCAGGGACAGAGACCTAATGAAAAACTGTTTTTT

V: TRBV27
J: TRBJ1-1
D: .
size: .
CDR3: CASSLQGLKQVNTEAFF
DNA: TGTGCCAGCAGTTTACAGGGACTTAAGCAGGTGAACACTGAAGCTTTCTTT

V: TRBV4-3
J: TRBJ1-3
D: .
size: .
CDR3: CASSQDSLSFGNTIYF
DNA: TGCGCCAGCAGCCAAGATTCGCTGAGTTTTGGAAACACCATATATTTT

V: TRBV29-1
J: TRBJ2-2
D: .
size: .
CDR3: CSVAFDSGPGELFF
DNA: TGCAGCGTTGCTTTTGACAGTGGACCCGGGGAGCTGTTTTTT

V: TRBV7-9
J: TRBJ1-6
D: TRBD1
size: .
CDR3: CASSARDRGNSPLHF
DNA: TGTGCCAGCAGCGCCCGGGACAGGGGTAATTCACCCCTCCACTTT

V: TRBV15
J: TRBJ1-2
D: TRBD1
size: .
CDR3: CATSKDRDYGYTF
DNA: TGTGCCACCAGCAAGGACAGGGACTATGGCTACACCTTC

V: TRBV2
J: TRBJ1-2
D: .
size: .
CDR3: CASSELRGYGYTF
DNA: TGTGCCAGCAGTGAACTAAGGGGATACGGCTACACCTTC

V: TRBV2
J: TRBJ1-2
D: .
size: .
CDR3: CASSSDRQANYGYTF
DNA: TGTGCCAGCAGTTCTGACAGGCAGGCTAACTATGGCTACACCTTC

V: TRBV10-3
J: TRBJ1-5
D: TRBD1
size: few
CDR3: CAISEGQGILSNQPQHF
DNA: TGTGCCATCAGTGAGGGACAGGGGATACTTAGCAATCAGCCCCAGCATTTT

V: TRBV9
J: TRBJ1-1
D: .
size: .
CDR3: CASSPRPGEEAFF
DNA: TGTGCCAGCAGCCCTAGGCCCGGTGAAGAAGCTTTCTTT

V: TRBV6-5
J: TRBJ2-1
D: TRBD2
size: .
CDR3: CASTPRSGGVDEQFF
DNA: TGTGCCAGCACCCCGAGATCGGGGGGGGTCGATGAGCAGTTCTTC

V: TRBV19
J: TRBJ2-3
D: TRBD2
size: .
CDR3: CASAGRGGRADTQYF
DNA: TGTGCCAGCGCCGGGCGCGGGGGGCGAGCAGATACGCAGTATTTT

V: TRBV5-6
J: TRBJ2-4
D: .
size: .
CDR3: CASSTPGVTKNIQYF
DNA: TGTGCCAGCAGCACACCCGGGGTAACCAAAAACATTCAGTACTTC

V: TRBV6-5
J: TRBJ1-2
D: TRBD1
size: few
CDR3: CASSYELGTGVYGYTF
DNA: TGTGCCAGCAGTTACGAACTGGGGACAGGGGTCTATGGCTACACCTTC

V: TRBV7-9
J: TRBJ2-2
D: TRBD2
size: .
CDR3: CASETLSGGAGSGELFF
DNA: TGTGCCAGCGAGACACTAAGCGGGGGGGCCGGGTCCGGGGAGCTGTTTTTT

V: TRBV6-5
J: TRBJ2-2
D: TRBD2
size: .
CDR3: CASSYPRTSGTGELFF
DNA: TGTGCCAGCAGTTACCCAAGGACTAGCGGGACCGGGGAGCTGTTTTTT

V: TRBV2
J: TRBJ2-2
D: TRBD2
size: few
CDR3: CASKGRETGELFF
DNA: TGTGCCAGCAAGGGGAGGGAAACCGGGGAGCTGTTTTTT

V: TRBV7-2
J: TRBJ2-1
D: TRBD2
size: .
CDR3: CASILGGTRNEQFF
DNA: TGTGCCAGCATCTTAGGTGGGACTAGGAATGAGCAGTTCTTC

V: TRBV2
J: TRBJ1-4
D: .
size: .
CDR3: CASSEGTHRVLGEKLFF
DNA: TGTGCCAGCAGTGAAGGAACGCACAGGGTATTAGGGGAAAAACTGTTTTTT

V: TRBV7-6
J: TRBJ1-6
D: .
size: .
CDR3: CASSLGQGSRGSPLHF
DNA: TGTGCCAGCAGCTTAGGGCAGGGGAGTAGGGGTTCACCCCTCCACTTT

V: TRBV28
J: TRBJ2-3
D: .
size: .
CDR3: CASSLRGGGDTQYF
DNA: TGTGCCAGCAGTTTAAGGGGAGGGGGAGATACGCAGTATTTT

V: TRBV28
J: TRBJ1-2
D: .
size: .
CDR3: CASSLYGGGNYGYTF
DNA: TGTGCCAGCAGTTTGTACGGGGGAGGCAACTATGGCTACACCTTC

V: TRBV13
J: TRBJ1-4
D: TRBD1
size: few
CDR3: CASSLGRDREKLFF
DNA: TGTGCCAGCAGCTTAGGCCGGGACAGGGAAAAACTGTTTTTT

V: TRBV2
J: TRBJ2-1
D: .
size: few
CDR3: CASSTRTSPDRGSSYNEQFF
DNA: TGTGCCAGCAGTACCCGGACCAGTCCAGATCGGGGGAGCTCCTACAATGAGCAGTTCTTC

V: TRBV5-1
J: TRBJ1-5
D: TRBD1
size: .
CDR3: CASSLGQGSQPQHF
DNA: TGCGCCAGCAGCTTGGGACAGGGATCGCAGCCCCAGCATTTT

V: TRBV10-3
J: TRBJ1-3
D: TRBD1
size: .
CDR3: CAIFTGDHSGNTIYF
DNA: TGTGCCATATTCACAGGGGACCACTCTGGAAACACCATATATTTT

V: TRBV4-1
J: TRBJ1-2
D: TRBD1
size: .
CDR3: CASSQEPTGTGDRPGYTF
DNA: TGCGCCAGCAGCCAAGAGCCCACCGGGACAGGGGACCGTCCGGGCTACACCTTC

V: TRBV6-5
J: TRBJ1-2
D: TRBD1
size: few
CDR3: CASSRDRDIYGYTF
DNA: TGTGCCAGCAGTCGGGACAGGGACATATATGGCTACACCTTC

V: TRBV19
J: TRBJ2-5
D: TRBD1
size: .
CDR3: CASRDRGRGETQYF
DNA: TGTGCCAGTAGAGACAGGGGGCGAGGAGAGACCCAGTACTTC

V: TRBV19
J: TRBJ1-1
D: .
size: .
CDR3: CASRPRGGAHTEAFF
DNA: TGTGCCAGTAGACCGCGGGGAGGGGCCCACACTGAAGCTTTCTTT

V: TRBV5-1
J: TRBJ2-5
D: .
size: .
CDR3: CASSLGQALGETQYF
DNA: TGCGCCAGCAGCTTGGGACAGGCCCTGGGGGAGACCCAGTACTTC

V: TRBV5-1
J: TRBJ1-6
D: TRBD1
size: few
CDR3: CASSTDRGAANSPLHF
DNA: TGCGCCAGCAGCACAGACAGGGGAGCGGCCAATTCACCCCTCCACTTT

V: TRBV9
J: TRBJ2-1
D: TRBD2
size: .
CDR3: CASNGGGRNEQFF
DNA: TGTGCCAGCAACGGGGGGGGGCGCAATGAGCAGTTCTTC

V: TRBV18
J: TRBJ1-6
D: .
size: .
CDR3: CASSPTVPNSPLHF
DNA: TGTGCCAGCTCACCAACTGTCCCAAATTCACCCCTCCACTTT

V: TRBV7-3
J: TRBJ2-1
D: TRBD1
size: .
CDR3: CASSRFRTGHDEQFF
DNA: TGTGCCAGCAGCCGTTTCCGGACAGGGCATGATGAGCAGTTCTTC

V: TRBV10-3
J: TRBJ2-5
D: .
size: .
CDR3: CAISEVGGETQYF
DNA: TGTGCCATCAGTGAAGTAGGAGGGGAAACCCAGTACTTC

V: TRBV7-6
J: TRBJ2-5
D: .
size: .
CDR3: CASSLEVWTEETQYF
DNA: TGTGCCAGCAGCTTAGAGGTGTGGACAGAAGAGACCCAGTACTTC

V: TRBV18
J: TRBJ1-1
D: .
size: .
CDR3: CASSVSSLGVQGSTEAFF
DNA: TGTGCCAGCTCAGTTTCATCCCTGGGCGTTCAGGGTAGTACTGAAGCTTTCTTT

V: TRBV28
J: TRBJ1-4
D: TRBD1
size: .
CDR3: CASSFSSLGQGSKKLFF
DNA: TGTGCCAGCAGTTTTTCGTCCCTAGGACAGGGATCGAAAAAACTGTTTTTT

V: TRBV7-6
J: TRBJ2-1
D: TRBD2
size: few
CDR3: CASSLSYPSGGNDEQFF
DNA: TGTGCCAGCAGCTTAAGTTATCCTAGCGGGGGGAACGATGAGCAGTTCTTC

V: TRBV11-2
J: TRBJ2-7
D: TRBD2
size: .
CDR3: CASSWGLAYEQYF
DNA: TGTGCCAGCAGCTGGGGACTAGCCTACGAGCAGTACTTC

V: TRBV28
J: TRBJ1-2
D: TRBD1
size: .
CDR3: CASSSSGQYYGYTF
DNA: TGTGCCAGCAGTTCCTCGGGACAGTACTATGGCTACACCTTC

V: TRBV9
J: TRBJ2-5
D: .
size: few
CDR3: CASSSRERQETQYF
DNA: TGTGCCAGCAGCTCCCGGGAGCGCCAAGAGACCCAGTACTTC

V: TRBV4-1
J: TRBJ1-5
D: .
size: .
CDR3: CASSFPGSNQPQHF
DNA: TGCGCCAGCAGCTTTCCAGGGTCCAATCAGCCCCAGCATTTT